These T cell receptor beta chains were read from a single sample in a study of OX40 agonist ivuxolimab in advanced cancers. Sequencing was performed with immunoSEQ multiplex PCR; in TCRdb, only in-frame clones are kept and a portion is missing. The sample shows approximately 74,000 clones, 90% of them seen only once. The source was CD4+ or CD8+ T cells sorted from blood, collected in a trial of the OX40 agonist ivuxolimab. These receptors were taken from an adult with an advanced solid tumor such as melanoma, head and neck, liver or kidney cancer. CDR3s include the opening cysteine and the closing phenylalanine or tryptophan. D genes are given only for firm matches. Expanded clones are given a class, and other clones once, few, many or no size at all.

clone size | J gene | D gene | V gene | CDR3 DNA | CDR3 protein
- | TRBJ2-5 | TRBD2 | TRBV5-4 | TGTGCCAGCAGCTTGGGCGGGAGTACCGGTAGGGCAGCCCAGTACTTC | CASSLGGSTGRAAQYF
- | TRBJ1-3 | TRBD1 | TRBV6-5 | TGTGCCAGCGGGGAGGACAGGGACTCTGGAAACACCATATATTTT | CASGEDRDSGNTIYF
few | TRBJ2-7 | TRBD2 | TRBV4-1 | TGCGCCAGCAGCCAAGTTACGACTAGCGGGAGGGCCTTTTACGAGCAGTACTTC | CASSQVTTSGRAFYEQYF
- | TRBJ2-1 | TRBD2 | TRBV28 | TGTGCCAGCATCGTGGGACTAGCGGGAGGATCTGAGCAGTTCTTC | CASIVGLAGGSEQFF
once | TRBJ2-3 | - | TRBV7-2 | TGTGCCAGCAGCTTGGCCACAGGTACGCAGTATTTT | CASSLATGTQYF
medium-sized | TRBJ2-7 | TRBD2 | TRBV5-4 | TGTGCCAGCAGGAGGACTACCCGCGGGAGAGAGGGCGAGCAGTACTTC | CASRRTTRGREGEQYF
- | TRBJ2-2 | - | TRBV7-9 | TGTGCCAGCAGCCGGGACTCGAACACCGGGGAGCTGTTTTTT | CASSRDSNTGELFF
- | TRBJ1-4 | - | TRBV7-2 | TGTGCCAGCAGCATACCAGGGACTAATGAAAAACTGTTTTTT | CASSIPGTNEKLFF
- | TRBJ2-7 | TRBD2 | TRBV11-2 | TGTGCCAGCAGCAGACTAGCGGGAGGAAGCGAGCAGTACTTC | CASSRLAGGSEQYF
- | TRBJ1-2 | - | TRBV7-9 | TGTGCCAGCAGCTTAGGGGGACTCGGATGGGGCTACACCTTC | CASSLGGLGWGYTF
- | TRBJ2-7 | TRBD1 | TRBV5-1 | TGCGCCAGCAGCAGGGGACAGGGCGACGAGCAGTACTTC | CASSRGQGDEQYF
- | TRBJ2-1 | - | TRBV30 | TGTGCCTGGGGTAGGGCGCGTGGGGGTGGGAATGAGCAGTTCTTC | CAWGRARGGGNEQFF
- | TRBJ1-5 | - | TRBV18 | TGTGCCAGCTCACCATACGGGAGCAATCAGCCCCAGCATTTT | CASSPYGSNQPQHF
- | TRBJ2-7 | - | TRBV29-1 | TGCAGCGTTGAAGGAGGCGCAGGGTCCTACGAGCAGTACTTC | CSVEGGAGSYEQYF
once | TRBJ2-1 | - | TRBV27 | TGTGCCAGCAGTTTTAGGGGCGGGTGGGATAATGAGCAGTTCTTC | CASSFRGGWDNEQFF
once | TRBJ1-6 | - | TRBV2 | TGTGCCAGCAGAAAAGACGGGCTGGGGTCACCCCTCCACTTT | CASRKDGLGSPLHF
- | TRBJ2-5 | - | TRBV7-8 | TGTGCCAGCAGCTTCTCCATTGAAGGAGAGCAGTACTTC | CASSFSIEGEQYF
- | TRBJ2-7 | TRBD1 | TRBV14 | TGTGCCAGCAGCCGCGGGACAGGGCGAACCTACGAGCAGTACTTC | CASSRGTGRTYEQYF
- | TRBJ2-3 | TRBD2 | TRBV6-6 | TGTGCCAGCAGTTATTCTTCAGCGGGAGGGCCAGATACGCAGTATTTT | CASSYSSAGGPDTQYF
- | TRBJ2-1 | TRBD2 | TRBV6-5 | TGTGCCAGCAACGGACTAGCGGGCGGGTACAATGAGCAGTTCTTC | CASNGLAGGYNEQFF
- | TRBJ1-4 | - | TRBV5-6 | TGTGCCAGCAGCTCCTATACCCAGGCGGCATTAGAAAAACTGTTTTTT | CASSSYTQAALEKLFF
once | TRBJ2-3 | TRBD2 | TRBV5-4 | TGTGCCAGCAGACCAACTAGCGGCGGCGCAGATACGCAGTATTTT | CASRPTSGGADTQYF
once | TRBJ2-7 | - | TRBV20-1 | TGCAGTGCCGAGGGGTACGCGCAGTACTTC | CSAEGYAQYF
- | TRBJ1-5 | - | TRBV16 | TGTGCCAGCAGCCTTCAGGGTATCAATCAGCCCCAGCATTTT | CASSLQGINQPQHF
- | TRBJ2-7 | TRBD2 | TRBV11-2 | TGTGCCAGCAGCTCAGGACTAGCGGGAGCCTACGAGCAGTACTTC | CASSSGLAGAYEQYF
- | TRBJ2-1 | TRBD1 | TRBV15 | TGTGCCACCAGCAGAGGGGACAGGGGGCGCATCGTCCTCAATGAGCAGTTCTTC | CATSRGDRGRIVLNEQFF
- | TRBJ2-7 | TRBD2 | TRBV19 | TGTGCCAGTAGTCAACGGACTAGCGGGATTCTCTACGAGCAGTACTTC | CASSQRTSGILYEQYF
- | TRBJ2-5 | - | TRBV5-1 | TGCGCCAGCAGCTCTCTTGGGTGGGGAGTCCCAAAAGAGACCCAGTACTTC | CASSSLGWGVPKETQYF
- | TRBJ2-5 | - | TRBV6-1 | TGTGCCAGCAGTGAAGCGATCGGGGGATTGGAGACCCAGTACTTC | CASSEAIGGLETQYF
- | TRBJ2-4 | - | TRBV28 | TGTGCCAGCAGTCCCCCGCGGATGGCAGCAAGGAACATTCAGTACTTC | CASSPPRMAARNIQYF
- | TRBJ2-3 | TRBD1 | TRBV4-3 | TGCGCCAGCAGCGGGGACAGGGCGACAGATACGCAGTATTTT | CASSGDRATDTQYF
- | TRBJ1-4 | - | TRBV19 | TGTGCCAGTAGTATGGGGACTACGGCGGAAAAACTGTTTTTT | CASSMGTTAEKLFF
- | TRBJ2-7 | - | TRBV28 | TGTGCCAGCAGTTTCAACTTACAGGGTCGCGAGCAGTACTTC | CASSFNLQGREQYF
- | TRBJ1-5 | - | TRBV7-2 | TGTGCCAGCAGCTCCTTCGGGGGATATCAGCCCCAGCATTTT | CASSSFGGYQPQHF
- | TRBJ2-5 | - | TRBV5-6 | TGTGCCAGCAGCTTGGCCGGGTGGAGCCTCCAAGAGACCCAGTACTTC | CASSLAGWSLQETQYF
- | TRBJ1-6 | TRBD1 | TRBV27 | TGTGCCAGCAGGTCACAGGGGCTAGGGTCACCCCTCCACTTT | CASRSQGLGSPLHF
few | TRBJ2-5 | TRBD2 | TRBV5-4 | TGTGCCAGCAGCTCGTGGGCGGGAGGGGGAGAGACCCAGTACTTC | CASSSWAGGGETQYF
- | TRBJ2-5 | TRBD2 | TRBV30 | TGTGCCTGGAGTGTAGCGGGAGGGGGAAGGGAGACCCAGTACTTC | CAWSVAGGGRETQYF
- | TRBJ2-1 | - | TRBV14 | TGTGCCAGCAGCCACCTAGGAGAGGGGGGTGAGCAGTTCTTC | CASSHLGEGGEQFF
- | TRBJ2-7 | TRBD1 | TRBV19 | TGTGCCAGTAGTCCCCTCGGGACAGCTTCCTACGAGCAGTACTTC | CASSPLGTASYEQYF
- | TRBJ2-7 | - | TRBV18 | TGTGCCAGCTCACCACTTCGCGCCTCCTACGAGCAGTACTTC | CASSPLRASYEQYF